A selection of T cell receptor beta chains follows, all from one sample in a study of T cell responses to AZD1222 COVID-19 vaccine. Profiled with immunoSEQ multiplex PCR; TCRdb holds only in-frame clones, not every one. The sample lists fewer than 180,000 clones, roughly 90% occurring once. The sequencing here drew on peripheral blood, taken 28 days after the second AZD1222 dose. These TCRs come from an adult who received the AZD1222 COVID-19 vaccine. Both conserved end residues are part of each CDR3. The D gene is left open where the match is weak. Size is omitted from some rows. Given values are once, few, many or a class for expanded clones.

>NA|NA|TRBJ1-1|TRBV7-9
TGTGCCAGCAGCTCCCAGTCGGGGCACACTGAAGCTTTCTTT
CASSSQSGHTEAFF
>NA|TRBD1|TRBJ1-2|TRBV28
TGTGCCAGCAGTTTAATGACAGGGCGCTCTGGCTACACCTTC
CASSLMTGRSGYTF
>once|TRBD1|TRBJ1-6|TRBV28
TGTGCCAGCGGGGACAGGGCGAACAATTCACCCCTCCACTTT
CASGDRANNSPLHF
>NA|TRBD1|TRBJ1-1|TRBV2
TGTGCCAGCAGTGAAACTAGAGGGGGCAAAGCTTTCTTT
CASSETRGGKAFF
>NA|NA|TRBJ2-1|TRBV29-1
TGCAGCGGGGGCCGCGATTACAATGAGCAGTTCTTC
CSGGRDYNEQFF
>NA|TRBD2|TRBJ2-7|TRBV19
TGTGCCAGTAAACGGGGACTAGCGGACTCCTACGAGCAGTACTTC
CASKRGLADSYEQYF
>NA|NA|TRBJ2-2|TRBV2
TGTGCCACTAAGGGGCTAGCGTCGAACACCGGGGAGCTGTTTTTT
CATKGLASNTGELFF
>NA|NA|TRBJ2-7|TRBV5-4
TGTGCCAGCAGCTTGGGCCTAGCGCGCTACGAGCAGTACTTC
CASSLGLARYEQYF
>NA|TRBD1|TRBJ2-7|TRBV19
TGTGCCAGTAGCCAACAGGGGGCGGGCGAGCAGTACTTC
CASSQQGAGEQYF
>NA|TRBD2|TRBJ2-1|TRBV24-1
TGTGCCACCAGTGATTTGGCTAGCGGGGCGTGGGGTGAGCAGTTCTTC
CATSDLASGAWGEQFF
>NA|NA|TRBJ1-5|TRBV4-2
TGTGCCAGCAGCCAAGGTTTGAATAGCAATCAGCCCCAGCATTTT
CASSQGLNSNQPQHF